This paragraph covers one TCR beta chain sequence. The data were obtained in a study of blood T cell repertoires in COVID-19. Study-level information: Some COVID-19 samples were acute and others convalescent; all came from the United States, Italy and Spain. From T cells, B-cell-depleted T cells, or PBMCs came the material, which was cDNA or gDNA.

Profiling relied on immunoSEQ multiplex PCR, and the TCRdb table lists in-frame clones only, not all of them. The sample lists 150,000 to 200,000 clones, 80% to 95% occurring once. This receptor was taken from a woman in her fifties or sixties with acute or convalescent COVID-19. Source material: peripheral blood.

As DNA, the CDR3 is TGTGCCAGCAGTACCGGACAGGGGGAAAATGGCTACACCTTC. Translation gives CASSTGQGENGYTF. The rearrangement joins TRBV2 to TRBJ1-2; TRBD1 agrees at 10 bases. V lost 5 bases, J lost 6 bases, and 6 bases stayed unmatched. This CDR3 has 14 amino acids. CDR1 is SNHLY and CDR2 is FYNNEI in the germline V gene.